The 14 T cell receptor beta chains reported below all come from one sample, sequenced in a study of response to subunit inactivated influenza vaccine. From the RT-PCR reads, TCRdb called clonotypes with MiXCR, one entry per CDR3 protein. The data hold roughly 160,000 distinct CDR3 sequences, with about 10% observed a single time. This material consisted of CD8+ T cells sorted from PBMCs, taken less than 30 months after vaccination. All receptors derive from a man aged 50 to 69 who received an inactivated influenza vaccine.

This clonotype has only a few counts. The rearrangement links TRBV27 to TRBJ1-1, with 10 bases aligning to TRBD1. Germline values: CDR1 MNHEY, CDR2 SMNVEV (reference sequence). J lost 4 bases, V lost 5 bases, and 10 bases had no gene match. This CDR3 has 16 amino acids. The CDR3 sequence: CASSPRQGAGPTEAFF. The CDR3 nucleotides read TGTGCCAGCAGTCCCCGACAGGGGGCCGGCCCCACTGAAGCTTTCTTT.

This clonotype was counted a few times. This rearrangement joins TRBV12-3 or TRBV12-4 to TRBJ1-4, with 8 nucleotides matching TRBD1. V was clipped by 3 bases and J by 7 bases; unmatched bases: 4. The CDR3 covers 14 residues. CDR3 in amino acids: CASSFAGGSEKLFF. The CDR3 DNA sequence: TGTGCCAGCAGTTTTGCAGGGGGCAGTGAAAAACTGTTTTTT.

This chain connects TRBV4-1 to TRBJ1-1; D remains unclear. Germline loops: CDR1 MGHRA, CDR2 YSYEKL. The CDR3 loop spans 13 amino acids. V dropped 2 bases and J dropped 3 bases, with 7 bases sitting between them. Here the CDR3 reads CASSQRPHTEAFF. The CDR3 bases are TGCGCCAGCAGCCAAAGGCCCCACACTGAAGCTTTCTTT.

The sample holds many counts of this clonotype. The J gene is TRBJ2-1, the V gene TRBV4-3; 8 nucleotides match TRBD1. The CDR3 totals 16 residues. The junction had 13 bases not matched to a gene; V was cut back by 4 bases and J by 8 bases. The germline V gene encodes CDR1 LGHNA and CDR2 YSLEER. This CDR3 reads CASSLTGTGKNYEQFF. The CDR3 DNA reads TGCGCCAGCAGCCTAACCGGGACAGGTAAAAATTATGAGCAGTTCTTC.

This chain joins TRBV6-5 and TRBJ2-3; 9 bases are shared with TRBD2. The CDR3 has 16 amino acids. The V and J ends lost 1 base and 4 bases, in that order; junction bases with no gene match: 6. The germline V gene has CDR1 MNHEY and CDR2 SVGAGI. The CDR3 sequence is CASSYFPSGRPDTQYF. The CDR3 region has the DNA TGTGCCAGCAGTTACTTTCCGAGCGGGAGGCCAGATACGCAGTATTTT.

This clonotype was counted between two and nine times. This chain joins TRBV12-3 or TRBV12-4 and TRBJ2-7, with D perhaps matching TRBD1 or TRBD2 (5 bases each). The CDR3 has 11 residues. The germline V and J ends were trimmed by 8 bases and 6 bases, with 11 bases remaining between them. This CDR3 reads CASARGTEQYF. CDR3 in DNA: TGTGCCAGCGCCCGGGGCACCGAGCAGTACTTC.

A word on this clonotype: A read error may explain this, as a much larger clone is one base away. The genes are TRBV12-3 or TRBV12-4 and TRBJ2-2; perhaps TRBD1 as D (6 bases). The CDR3 is 14 amino acids. CDR3 in DNA: TGTGCCAACAGTTTACAGGGGAACACCGGGGAGCTGTTTTTT. Amino acid sequence: CANSLQGNTGELFF.

This clonotype has only a few counts. The rearrangement uses TRBV5-1 and TRBJ1-1; D is unclear. Looked up from germline, CDR1 is SGHRS and CDR2 is YFSETQ. V lost 0 bases and J 0 bases, leaving 6 bases between the germline ends. The CDR3 runs 14 residues. The CDR3 protein is CASSLGWMNTEAFF. CDR3 nucleotides: TGCGCCAGCAGCTTGGGGTGGATGAACACTGAAGCTTTCTTT.

This clonotype was picked up many times. V gene TRBV12-3 or TRBV12-4 combines with J gene TRBJ1-4; no clear D gene. CDR3 size: 14 residues. Trimming pared 2 bases from V and 6 bases from J, leaving 10 bases between. This CDR3 reads CASSLLGIDEKLFF. CDR3 nucleotides: TGTGCCAGCAGTTTACTGGGGATCGATGAAAAACTGTTTTTT.

This clonotype was counted a few times. This rearrangement joins TRBV6-6 to TRBJ1-3; D is unclear. The CDR3 has 12 residues. Looked up from germline, CDR1 is MNHNY and CDR2 is SVGAGI (reference sequence). With 4 bases removed from V and 4 bases from J, the gap between germline ends came to 5 bases. CDR3 protein: CASSFRGNTIYF. The DNA for the CDR3 is TGTGCCAGCAGTTTTAGGGGAAACACCATATATTTT.

The CDR3 bases are TGTGCCAGCAGTTCCTATGGCGCTAGCGGGATAGATACGCAGTATTTT. Protein: CASSSYGASGIDTQYF. V gene TRBV9 combines with J gene TRBJ2-3, with 9 bases that match TRBD2. The CDR3 totals 16 residues. V lost 5 bases, J lost 5 bases, and 12 bases stayed unmatched. Germline loops: CDR1 SGDLS, CDR2 YYNGEE.

This clonotype has more than one count but fewer than ten. V is TRBV28 and J is TRBJ2-4, with 7 bases lining up with TRBD1. The V gene's germline CDR1 is MDHEN and CDR2 SYDVKM. This CDR3 contains 15 residues. V lost 5 bases to trimming and J lost 1 base; unmatched junction nucleotides: 5. Here the CDR3 DNA reads TGTGCCAGCAGTACGACAGGGTATGCCAAAAACATTCAGTACTTC. It yields the protein CASSTTGYAKNIQYF.

This clonotype occurred a few times. The CDR3 region is CASSDYVSYEQYF. The CDR3 DNA reads TGTGCCAGCAGCGATTATGTCTCCTACGAGCAGTACTTC. The chain links TRBV3-1 to TRBJ2-7; no reliable D call. CDR3 length equals 13 residues. The ends were cut back, 5 bases at V and 0 bases at J, with 8 bases in the middle. Germline values: CDR1 LGHDT, CDR2 YNNKEL (reference sequence).

This clonotype was counted between two and nine times. The rearrangement links TRBV19 to TRBJ2-3; TRBD2 might be the D (5 bases). Per the germline V gene, CDR1 is LNHDA and CDR2 is SQIVND (reference sequence). CDR3 length equals 15 residues. V lost 3 bases to trimming and J lost 0 bases, with 10 bases between them. The CDR3 DNA is TGTGCCAGTAGTATTTGGACTGCTAGCACAGATACGCAGTATTTT. It is translated as CASSIWTASTDTQYF. The whole variable domain, remainder taken from reference TRBV19 and TRBJ2-3, is DGGITQSPKYLFRKEGQNVTLSCEQNLNHDAMYWYRQDPGQGLRLIYYSQIVNDFQKGDIAEGYSVSREKKESFPLTVTSAQKNPTAFYLCASSIWTASTDTQYFGPGTRLTVL.